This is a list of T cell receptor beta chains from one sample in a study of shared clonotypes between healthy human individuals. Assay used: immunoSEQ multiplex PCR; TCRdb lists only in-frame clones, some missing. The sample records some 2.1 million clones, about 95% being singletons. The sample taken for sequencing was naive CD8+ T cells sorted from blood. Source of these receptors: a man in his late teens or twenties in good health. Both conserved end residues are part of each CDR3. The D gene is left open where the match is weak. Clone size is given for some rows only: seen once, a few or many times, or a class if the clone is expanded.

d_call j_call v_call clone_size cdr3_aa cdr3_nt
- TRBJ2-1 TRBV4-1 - CASSQLWSNEQFF TGCGCCAGCAGCCAACTATGGAGTAATGAGCAGTTCTTC
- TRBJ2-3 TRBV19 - CASSTGTDTQYF TGTGCCAGTAGTACAGGCACAGATACGCAGTATTTT
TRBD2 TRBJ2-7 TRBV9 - CASSVGSGGLEQYF TGTGCCAGCAGCGTAGGTAGCGGGGGGCTCGAGCAGTACTTC
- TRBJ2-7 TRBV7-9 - CASSPQGIFDEQYF TGTGCCAGCAGCCCACAGGGTATATTCGACGAGCAGTACTTC
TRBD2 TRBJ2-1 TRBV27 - CASSLTGTSGSNEQFF TGTGCCAGCAGTTTAACCGGGACTAGCGGGAGCAATGAGCAGTTCTTC
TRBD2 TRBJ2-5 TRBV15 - CATSRSGGRETQYF TGTGCCACCAGCAGATCGGGAGGGCGAGAGACCCAGTACTTC
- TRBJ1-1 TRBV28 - CASSPTGLAISTEAFF TGTGCCAGCAGCCCCACGGGATTAGCGATTAGCACTGAAGCTTTCTTT
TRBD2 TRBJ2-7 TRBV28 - CASSLAGSSYEQYF TGTGCCAGCAGCCTAGCGGGGAGCTCCTACGAGCAGTACTTC
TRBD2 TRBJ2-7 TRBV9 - CASSVGAGGNEQYF TGTGCCAGCAGCGTAGGAGCGGGAGGCAACGAGCAGTACTTC
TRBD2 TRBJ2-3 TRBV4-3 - CASSQGLAVTDTQYF TGCGCCAGCAGCCAAGGCCTAGCGGTCACAGATACGCAGTATTTT
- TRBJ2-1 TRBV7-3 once CASSLDSVNEQFF TGTGCCAGCAGCTTAGATAGCGTGAATGAGCAGTTCTTC
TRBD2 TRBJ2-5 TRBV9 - CASSDSGSETQYF TGTGCCAGCAGCGATAGCGGGAGTGAGACCCAGTACTTC
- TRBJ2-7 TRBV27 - CASSFRLAYEQYF TGTGCCAGCAGTTTCAGACTAGCCTACGAGCAGTACTTC
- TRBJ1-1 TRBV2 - CASSEARYDSTEAFF TGTGCCAGCAGTGAAGCTCGATATGACAGTACTGAAGCTTTCTTT
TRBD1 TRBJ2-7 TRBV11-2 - CASSLGTGRYEQYF TGTGCCAGCAGCTTAGGGACAGGGAGGTACGAGCAGTACTTC
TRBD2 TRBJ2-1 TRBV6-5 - CASAIAGVYNEQFF TGTGCCAGCGCCATAGCGGGAGTCTACAATGAGCAGTTCTTC
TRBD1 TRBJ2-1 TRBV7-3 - CASSPSTGTGFYNEQFF TGTGCCAGCAGCCCCTCCACCGGGACAGGTTTCTACAATGAGCAGTTCTTC
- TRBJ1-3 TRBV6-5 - CASSLDGSGNTIYF TGTGCCAGCAGTTTAGACGGTTCTGGAAACACCATATATTTT
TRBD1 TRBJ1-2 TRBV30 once CAWSPYGQGVPGYTF TGTGCCTGGAGTCCCTACGGACAGGGGGTACCTGGCTACACCTTC
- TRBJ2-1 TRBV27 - CASSFMGSSYNEQFF TGTGCCAGCAGTTTTATGGGGAGCTCCTACAATGAGCAGTTCTTC
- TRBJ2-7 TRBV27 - CASSLYPTDSYEQYF TGTGCCAGCAGTTTATACCCGACAGACTCCTACGAGCAGTACTTC
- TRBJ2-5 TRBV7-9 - CASSDGFPGNQETQYF TGTGCCAGCAGCGACGGGTTTCCAGGGAACCAAGAGACCCAGTACTTC
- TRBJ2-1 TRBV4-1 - CASSQLHGTEQFF TGCGCCAGCAGCCAATTACATGGGACCGAGCAGTTCTTC
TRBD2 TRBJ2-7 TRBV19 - CASSMVLAGEQYF TGTGCCAGTAGTATGGTGCTAGCGGGCGAGCAGTACTTC
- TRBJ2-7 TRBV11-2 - CASSLGSGPYEQYF TGTGCCAGCAGCTTAGGGTCAGGTCCCTACGAGCAGTACTTC
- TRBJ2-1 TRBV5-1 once CASRLGNEQFF TGCGCCAGCAGACTGGGGAATGAGCAGTTCTTC
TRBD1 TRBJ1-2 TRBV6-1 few CASSIQGGGYTF TGTGCCAGCAGTATACAGGGGGGAGGCTACACCTTC
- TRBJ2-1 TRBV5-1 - CASSFRGPPTNEQFF TGCGCCAGCAGCTTTCGGGGGCCCCCGACTAATGAGCAGTTCTTC
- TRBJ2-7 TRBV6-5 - CASSYDRNYEQYF TGTGCCAGCAGTTACGACAGGAACTACGAGCAGTACTTC
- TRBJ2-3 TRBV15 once CATSRLLSDTQYF TGTGCCACCAGCAGACTTCTATCAGATACGCAGTATTTT
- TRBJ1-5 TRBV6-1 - CASHGDWGNQPQHF TGTGCCAGCCACGGCGACTGGGGCAATCAGCCCCAGCATTTT
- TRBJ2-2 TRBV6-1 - CASSDLPPELFF TGTGCCAGCAGTGACCTGCCCCCGGAGCTGTTTTTT
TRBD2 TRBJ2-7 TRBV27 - CASSLGGGGPYEQYF TGTGCCAGCAGCCTGGGTGGCGGGGGGCCCTACGAGCAGTACTTC
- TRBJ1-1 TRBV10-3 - CAISEVNTEAFF TGTGCCATCAGTGAGGTGAACACTGAAGCTTTCTTT
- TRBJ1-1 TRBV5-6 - CASISERGLSGEARTEAFF TGTGCCAGCATCTCGGAACGGGGACTATCTGGGGAAGCGAGGACTGAAGCTTTCTTT
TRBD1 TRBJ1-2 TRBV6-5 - CASSGQEKVAGYTF TGTGCCAGCAGTGGACAGGAGAAAGTGGCTGGCTACACCTTC
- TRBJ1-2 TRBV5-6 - CASSLEGQGIPYGYTF TGTGCCAGCAGCTTGGAAGGGCAGGGTATTCCCTATGGCTACACCTTC
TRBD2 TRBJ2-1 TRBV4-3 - CASSPELAGTYNEQFF TGCGCCAGCAGCCCGGAGTTAGCGGGAACCTACAATGAGCAGTTCTTC
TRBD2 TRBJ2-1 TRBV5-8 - CASSLDGGRSNEQFF TGTGCCAGCAGCTTGGATGGCGGGAGATCCAATGAGCAGTTCTTC
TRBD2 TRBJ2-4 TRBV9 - CASSVGLADTGYHIQYF TGTGCCAGCAGCGTGGGACTAGCGGACACAGGGTATCACATTCAGTACTTC
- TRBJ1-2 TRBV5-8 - CASILGSYGYTF TGTGCCAGCATCTTGGGGAGCTATGGCTACACCTTC
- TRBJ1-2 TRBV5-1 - CASSLDRGVDGYTF TGCGCCAGCAGCCTTGACAGAGGGGTAGATGGCTACACCTTC
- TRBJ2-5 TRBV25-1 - CASSGGPTGAGTQYF TGTGCCAGCAGTGGGGGGCCCACCGGGGCTGGGACCCAGTACTTC
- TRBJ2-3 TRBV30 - CAWSVTAGADTQYF TGTGCCTGGAGTGTAACCGCCGGGGCGGATACGCAGTATTTT
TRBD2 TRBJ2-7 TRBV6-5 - CASSPGLASYEQYF TGTGCCAGCAGTCCCGGACTAGCGTCCTACGAGCAGTACTTC
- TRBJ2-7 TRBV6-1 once CASSGPHYEQYF TGTGCCAGCAGCGGCCCCCACTACGAGCAGTACTTC
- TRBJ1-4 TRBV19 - CASSIDEATPATNEKLFF TGTGCCAGTAGTATAGATGAAGCGACACCGGCAACTAATGAAAAACTGTTTTTT
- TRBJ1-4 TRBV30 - CAWSLITTNEKLFF TGTGCCTGGAGTTTGATCACAACTAATGAAAAACTGTTTTTT
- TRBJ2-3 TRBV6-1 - CASSETASTDTQYF TGTGCCAGCAGTGAAACAGCTAGCACAGATACGCAGTATTTT
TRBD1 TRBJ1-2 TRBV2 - CASRSGGNSGYTF TGTGCCAGCAGATCAGGGGGGAATAGTGGCTACACCTTC